The clone carrying this T cell receptor beta chain was seen repeatedly, ten times or more. Original data processing: Amplification from reference gene primers served as the basis for estimated nucleated cell counts. Produced via immunoSEQ multiplex PCR; TCRdb's table is partial and in-frame only. V, J and clone size are those of that table, while D and trimming were read from the DNA. This sample has 180,000 or so clones; about 81% occur once, and the top ten carry roughly 12%. Seattle cases were enrolled at active infection and followed longitudinally. The germline gives CDR1 LNHNV, CDR2 YYDKDF (reference sequence). The CDR3 extends over 16 amino acids. After removal of 4 bases from V and 0 bases from J, the junction contained 9 bases not matched to a gene. This record comes from a study of blood T cell repertoires in COVID-19. Study overall: Sites in the United States, Italy and Spain provided acute and convalescent COVID-19 samples. T cells, B-cell-depleted T cells, or PBMCs provided the cDNA or gDNA that served as material.

The chain couples TRBV15 to TRBJ2-7; TRBD2 matches at 7 bases. The source of this sequence is a woman of 80 years or more with COVID-19, enrolled during active disease. Source material: peripheral blood. CDR3 sequence (DNA): TGTGCCACCAGCATGCTCAGGGAGGGGAGCTCCTACGAGCAGTACTTC. It yields the protein CATSMLREGSSYEQYF.